These 6 T cell receptor beta chains were all obtained from the same sample, sequenced in a study of T-cell memory formation after mild COVID-19. TCRdb re-called the 5' RACE reads with MiXCR, one entry per CDR3 protein. Of a few hundred thousand distinct CDR3 sequences in the sample, 20% to 25% were seen once. Sequenced input: PBMCs or a T cell subset sorted from them (not recorded which). The receptors originated from an adult woman who had mild COVID-19 (a few samples of this study predate the infection). Cell type and time point are not known.

This clonotype was seen only a few times. The gene calls are TRBV6-2 or TRBV6-3 and TRBJ2-3; D possibly corresponds to TRBD2 (5 bases). Germline-derived CDR1 and CDR2 are MNHEY and SVGEGT. CDR3 length equals 16 residues. V lost 0 bases, J lost 0 bases, and 10 bases lay in between. CDR3 sequence: CASSYSEEISTDTQYF. The DNA for the CDR3 is TGTGCCAGCAGTTACTCGGAGGAGATTAGCACAGATACGCAGTATTTT.

This clonotype was counted at least ten times. This chain uses TRBV27 with TRBJ2-1; D gene ambiguous. V was trimmed by 3 bases and J by 0 bases, leaving 3 bases between them. Germline loops: CDR1 MNHEY, CDR2 SMNVEV (reference sequence). The length of the CDR3 is 13 residues. The CDR3 DNA sequence: TGTGCCAGCAGTTTTTTCTCCTACAATGAGCAGTTCTTC. Its protein is CASSFFSYNEQFF.

The genes are TRBV27 and TRBJ2-7; 9 nucleotides line up with TRBD1. Germline assignment: CDR1 MNHEY and CDR2 SMNVEV (reference sequence). J gave up 5 bases and V 5 bases, and 4 bases lay outside the gene matches. The CDR3 is 13 residues long. The CDR3 region has the DNA TGTGCCAGCAGTCGGGACAGGGCTCACGAGCAGTACTTC. This codes for CASSRDRAHEQYF.

This clonotype appeared a few times. The chain combines TRBV29-1 with TRBJ2-6; D call uncertain. The CDR3 length is 14 residues. Between the trimmed V and J ends, which lost 6 bases and 0 bases, there was a span of 9 bases. Looked up from germline, CDR1 is SQVTM and CDR2 is ANQGSEA. For the CDR3, the DNA is TGCAGCGTCGGAAAAAACTCTGGGGCCAACGTCCTGACTTTC. Its protein product is CSVGKNSGANVLTF.

The rearrangement joins TRBV19 to TRBJ1-2; D is ambiguous. The CDR3 consists of 15 residues. V lost 2 bases and J 4 bases, leaving 14 bases between the germline ends. Germline V CDR1 and CDR2: LNHDA, SQIVND (reference sequence). The DNA for the CDR3 is TGTGCCAGTAGTATATATCCGGGTCCTTCCTATGGCTACACCTTC. It translates to CASSIYPGPSYGYTF. Full variable domain (missing parts from reference TRBV19 and TRBJ1-2): DGGITQSPKYLFRKEGQNVTLSCEQNLNHDAMYWYRQDPGQGLRLIYYSQIVNDFQKGDIAEGYSVSREKKESFPLTVTSAQKNPTAFYLCASSIYPGPSYGYTFGSGTRLTVV.

This clonotype was seen only a few times. The chain links TRBV7-2 to TRBJ2-5, with 8 nucleotides matching TRBD2. The CDR3 covers 16 residues. V was pared by 1 base and J by 1 base, with 5 bases of the junction left unmatched. Germline assignment: CDR1 SGHTA and CDR2 FQGNSA. The chain's CDR3 is CASSLGIGGGQETQYF. The CDR3 region has the DNA TGTGCCAGCAGCTTAGGTATCGGGGGGGGCCAAGAGACCCAGTACTTC. The variable domain in full, completed from reference TRBV7-2 and TRBJ2-5, reads GAGVSQSPSNKVTEKGKDVELRCDPISGHTALYWYRQSLGQGLEFLIYFQGNSAPDKSGLPSDRFSAERTGGSVSTLTIQRTQQEDSAVYLCASSLGIGGGQETQYFGPGTRLLVL.